These 30 T cell receptor beta chains came from one sample sequenced in a study of post-analysis software for immune sequencing data. Study results and caveats: Four to six TRBV segments, including TRBV5-6, TRBV5-1 and TRBV20-1, were more frequent in patients than controls.

For these TCRs, the target antigens are not known. The TCR beta cDNA libraries contained unique molecular identifiers. TCRdb redid the calling of the PCR reads with MiXCR, one entry per CDR3 protein. The sample gives roughly 650,000 distinct CDR3 sequences, about 60% of which show up once; about 11% is in the top ten. The sequencing input was blood. These TCRs come from a girl under 10 years old with multiple sclerosis.

The chain is built from TRBV10-3 and TRBJ2-1; 8 bases map to TRBD2. The CDR3 is made up of 15 amino acids. With V trimmed by 2 bases and J by 7 bases, 7 bases remained unmatched. Germline CDR1 ENHRY, CDR2 SYGVKD. CDR3 in DNA: TGTGCCATCAGTGAGCGGGAGGGGTACGTAAATGAGCAGTTCTTC. Encoded protein: CAISEREGYVNEQFF.

This chain connects TRBV6-5 to TRBJ2-1, with TRBD1 identical over 7 bases. The last part of the DNA fits TRBJ2-7 better; the J call may be wrong. The CDR3 has 14 amino acids. Germline CDR1 and CDR2: MNHEY and SVGAGI. CDR3 loop: CASSMDRRPYEQYF. The CDR3, as DNA: TGTGCCAGCAGCATGGACAGGCGTCCCTACGAGCAGTACTTC.

The rearrangement uses TRBV5-6 and TRBJ2-3; 7 bases align to TRBD1. The CDR3 sequence is 14 residues long. CDR1 is SGHDT, CDR2 YYEEEE, per germline. After removal of 4 bases from V and 2 bases from J, the junction contained 4 bases not matched to a gene. The CDR3 sequence is CASSTGQPTDTQYF. As DNA, the CDR3 is TGTGCCAGCAGCACGGGACAGCCCACAGATACGCAGTATTTT.

Note on this clonotype: An end of the junction does not agree with germline; a read error may underlie this. The gene calls are TRBV7-9 and TRBJ2-3, with 8 positions matching TRBD1. Germline CDR1 SEHNR, CDR2 FQNEAQ (reference sequence). The CDR3 is 17 residues long. The CDR3 region is CASSPGQGYGTTHTQYF. For the CDR3, the DNA is TGTGCCAGCAGCCCTGGACAGGGCTATGGGACCACACATACGCAGTATTTT.

This clonotype was counted a few times. The chain combines TRBV20-1 with TRBJ2-5; the D is unclear. The length of the CDR3 is 10 residues. V was trimmed by 5 bases and J by 2 bases, leaving 3 bases between them. Germline assignment: CDR1 DFQATT and CDR2 SNEGSKA (reference sequence). As DNA, the CDR3 is TGCAGTGCTGAGCAAGAGACCCAGTACTTC. This encodes CSAEQETQYF.

This clonotype appeared a few times. The CDR3 loop reads CASSLTGKETQYF. The CDR3, as DNA: TGCGCCAGCAGCTTGACAGGGAAAGAGACCCAGTACTTC. V is TRBV5-1 and J is TRBJ2-5, with D perhaps matching TRBD1 (6 bases). Germline CDR1 and CDR2: SGHRS and YFSETQ. V lost 1 base to trimming and J lost 3 bases, with 7 bases between them. CDR3 size: 13 residues.

The chain is built from TRBV29-1 and TRBJ2-7; possibly TRBD1 or TRBD2 for D (5 bases each). V was cut by 7 bases and J by 0 bases, with 10 bases left in between. The CDR3 is made up of 12 amino acids. Germline CDR1 SQVTM, CDR2 ANQGSEA. The CDR3: CSGKGSSYEQYF. The CDR3 DNA reads as TGCAGCGGGAAGGGGAGCTCCTACGAGCAGTACTTC.

The CDR3 reads CSVARSDTQYF. CDR3 coding DNA: TGCAGCGTTGCGCGTTCAGATACGCAGTATTTT. The chain is built from TRBV29-1 and TRBJ2-3, with unresolved D. The germline V gene has CDR1 SQVTM and CDR2 ANQGSEA. V was pared by 4 bases and J by 4 bases, with 6 bases between. The CDR3 runs 11 residues.

The chain joins TRBV20-1 to TRBJ2-7, with D possibly TRBD1 on 6 matching bases. CDR3 length: 15 residues. The V gene lost 0 bases and the J gene lost 0 bases, with 12 bases spanning the gap. Germline values: CDR1 DFQATT, CDR2 SNEGSKA (reference sequence). The CDR3 sequence is CSARDSVRGSYEQYF. CDR3 in DNA: TGCAGTGCTAGAGATTCGGTCAGGGGCTCCTACGAGCAGTACTTC.

This rearrangement joins TRBV6-6 to TRBJ2-1; no clear D gene. The V gene lost 10 bases and the J gene lost 5 bases, with 6 bases spanning the gap. Per germline, CDR1 MNHNY and CDR2 SVGAGI (reference sequence). The CDR3 runs 10 residues. The CDR3 region has the DNA TGTGCCACAGGTGACAATGAGCAGTTCTTC. It is translated as CATGDNEQFF.

This clonotype was observed once. This chain uses TRBV7-9 with TRBJ2-5; a weak D match, TRBD2 (6 bases). V shed 6 bases and J shed 7 bases, with 12 bases lying between them. CDR1 SEHNR and CDR2 FQNEAQ come from the germline V gene (reference sequence). This CDR3 has 12 residues. CDR3 sequence: CASSSGDWTQYF. CDR3 DNA: TGTGCCAGCAGTTCGGGGGATTGGACCCAGTACTTC.

There are a few counts of this clonotype. This sequence joins TRBV12-3 or TRBV12-4 and TRBJ1-5, with a tentative D call TRBD1 (6 bases). The length of the CDR3 is 12 residues. V was trimmed by 1 base and J by 10 bases, leaving 8 bases between them. This chain's CDR3 is CASSLGGPPQHF. CDR3 sequence (DNA): TGTGCCAGCAGTTTAGGGGGGCCCCCCCAGCATTTT.

This clonotype was seen a handful of times. The V and J genes are TRBV12-3 or TRBV12-4 and TRBJ1-2; D is ambiguous. Trimming left V 5 bases short and J 0 bases short, with 4 bases between. The CDR3 covers 12 residues. CDR3 residues: CASSEANYGYTF. The DNA for the CDR3 is TGTGCCAGCAGTGAAGCTAACTATGGCTACACCTTC.

The chain combines TRBV6-5 with TRBJ2-5, with TRBD2 matching 8 bases. V lost 2 bases, J lost 7 bases, and 6 bases stayed unmatched. This CDR3 is built from 14 residues. From germline, CDR1 is MNHEY and CDR2 SVGAGI. The CDR3 reads CASSYGSGGGTQYF. The CDR3 DNA reads as TGTGCCAGCAGTTACGGGAGCGGGGGAGGGACCCAGTACTTC.

The genes are TRBV29-1 and TRBJ2-1; a possible D gene is TRBD1 (5 bases). Trimming removed 0 bases from V and 6 bases from J, with 15 bases in between. The CDR3 is 15 residues long. CDR1 and CDR2 from the germline V gene are SQVTM and ANQGSEA. Here the CDR3 reads CSVEEGNRPTNEQFF. The CDR3 DNA sequence: TGCAGCGTTGAAGAGGGGAACAGGCCCACCAATGAGCAGTTCTTC.

Only a few counts were recorded for this clonotype. The genes are TRBV29-1 and TRBJ2-7; 12 bases agree with TRBD1. Losses at the gene ends were 5 bases for V and 2 bases for J; bases not matched to a gene: 7. The V gene's germline CDR1 is SQVTM and CDR2 ANQGSEA. The CDR3 sequence is 15 residues long. The CDR3 region is CSVRGTGGSTYEQYF. CDR3 DNA: TGCAGCGTTCGTGGGACAGGGGGCTCTACCTACGAGCAGTACTTC.

This clonotype occurred a few times. The rearrangement links TRBV29-1 to TRBJ2-3, with D perhaps matching TRBD2 (6 bases). V was shortened by 8 bases and J by 1 base, with 16 bases between the two germline ends. Germline-derived CDR1 and CDR2 are SQVTM and ANQGSEA. The length of the CDR3 is 14 residues. The CDR3 DNA is TGCAGCTTGACGCCGTGGGAGGGCACAGATACGCAGTATTTT. This encodes CSLTPWEGTDTQYF.

The chain carries TRBV2 and TRBJ2-1; 8 bases agree with TRBD2. Germline V lookup: CDR1 SNHLY, CDR2 FYNNEI. Losses at the gene ends were 8 bases for V and 0 bases for J; bases not matched to a gene: 6. The CDR3 covers 15 residues. This CDR3 is CASHLAGSSYNEQFF. In DNA, the CDR3 is TGTGCCAGCCACCTAGCGGGTAGCTCCTACAATGAGCAGTTCTTC.

With regard to this clonotype: One end of the junction fails to match germline, which may point to a read error. The chain uses TRBV25-1 and TRBJ2-4; the D is unclear. CDR3 size: 15 residues. CDR1 and CDR2 from the germline V gene are MGHDK and SYGVNS. This CDR3 reads CASSEKALAKNIQYF. In DNA form, the CDR3 reads TGCGCCAGCAGTGAAAAGGCGCTAGCCAAAAACATTCAGTACTTC.

The chain has TRBV5-1 and TRBJ2-1; D uncertain. Trimming removed 0 bases at V and 6 bases at J, with 16 bases between. The CDR3 length is 16 residues. CDR1 SGHRS and CDR2 YFSETQ come from the germline V gene. This chain's CDR3 is CASSLAVANRINEQFF. CDR3 bases: TGCGCCAGCAGCTTGGCCGTGGCTAATCGCATCAATGAGCAGTTCTTC.

The CDR3 DNA sequence: TGTGCCAGCAGTTCCCCACCGGGAAGACCCAACCGAGGAGCTTTCTTT. Translating it yields CASSSPPGRPNRGAFF. The chain links TRBV6-2 or TRBV6-3 to TRBJ1-1; unclear D gene. Germline loops: CDR1 MNHEY, CDR2 SVGEGT. The V end was cut by 4 bases, the J end by 10 bases, with 25 bases between. CDR3 length: 16 residues.

This clonotype was recorded a few times. The chain uses TRBV20-1 and TRBJ2-1, with 12 bases aligning to TRBD2. V lost 6 bases, J lost 10 bases, and 13 bases stayed unmatched. Germline loops: CDR1 DFQATT, CDR2 SNEGSKA (reference sequence). The CDR3 extends over 15 amino acids. CDR3 sequence: CSADRLAGDLGEQFF. The CDR3 coding sequence is TGCAGTGCGGACCGACTAGCGGGAGACCTTGGGGAGCAGTTCTTC.

The chain combines TRBV29-1 with TRBJ2-7; 11 nucleotides agree with TRBD2. Trimming removed 4 bases from V and 1 base from J; junction bases left unmatched: 9. Germline V gene lookup returns CDR1 SQVTM and CDR2 ANQGSEA. This CDR3 comprises 16 residues. The chain's CDR3 is CSVVTSGSEWSYEQYF. The CDR3 bases are TGCAGCGTTGTAACTAGCGGGAGTGAATGGTCCTACGAGCAGTACTTC.

J is TRBJ1-4 and V is TRBV7-3; D not resolved. CDR3 length: 13 amino acids. CDR1 is SGHTA, CDR2 FQGTGA, per germline. V lost 0 bases to trimming and J lost 3 bases, with 2 bases between them. The chain's CDR3 is CASSLTANEKLFF. The DNA of the CDR3 is TGTGCCAGCAGCTTAACGGCTAATGAAAAACTGTTTTTT.

This rearrangement joins TRBV20-1 to TRBJ2-1, with D possibly matching TRBD1 (5 bases). The germline V gene has CDR1 DFQATT and CDR2 SNEGSKA (reference sequence). V shed 3 bases and J shed 4 bases, with 10 bases lying between them. This CDR3 has 13 amino acids. The DNA for the CDR3 is TGCAGTGCTAGGATGGGGCGATACAATGAGCAGTTCTTC. Amino acids: CSARMGRYNEQFF.

The V call is TRBV5-6, the J call TRBJ2-4, with 10 bases fitting TRBD1. CDR3 length: 13 residues. Germline loops: CDR1 SGHDT, CDR2 YYEEEE. V gave up 4 bases and J gave up 15 bases; unmatched junction bases: 10. The CDR3 region is CASSAGTGVRGYF. In DNA, the CDR3 is TGTGCCAGCAGCGCCGGGACAGGGGTACGGGGGTACTTC. The complete variable domain, with remaining parts taken from reference TRBV5-6 and TRBJ2-4, reads DAGVTQSPTHLIKTRGQQVTLRCSPKSGHDTVSWYQQALGQGPQFIFQYYEEEERQRGNFPDRFSGHQFPNYSSELNVNALLLGDSALYLCASSAGTGVRGYFGAGTRLSVL.

This chain joins TRBV5-1 and TRBJ1-2, with 7 positions matching TRBD1. Germline V gene data show CDR1 as SGHRS and CDR2 as YFSETQ. With V trimmed by 3 bases and J by 3 bases, 5 bases remained unmatched. This CDR3 contains 14 residues. Here the CDR3 DNA reads TGCGCCAGCAGCTGGACAGGATCATACTATGGCTACACCTTC. Translating it yields CASSWTGSYYGYTF.

The chain uses TRBV12-3 or TRBV12-4 and TRBJ1-2; 9 bases are shared with TRBD1. J was trimmed by 3 bases and V by 2 bases; bases with no gene match: 7. The CDR3 covers 16 residues. The CDR3 loop reads CASSLRGQGGHYGYTF. Here the CDR3 DNA reads TGTGCCAGCAGTTTAAGGGGACAGGGTGGGCACTATGGCTACACCTTC.

With respect to this clonotype: One end of the junction does not line up with germline, which may come from a read error. This chain links TRBV7-7 with TRBJ2-5; tentatively, D is TRBD1 or TRBD2 (5 bases each). CDR1 is SSHAT and CDR2 is FNYEAQ in the germline V gene (reference sequence). The CDR3 runs 16 residues. The CDR3 loop reads CASSVGAGLYQETQYF. The CDR3 DNA reads TGTGCTAGCAGCGTCGGGGCAGGACTGTACCAAGAGACCCAGTACTTC.

In its sample, this clonotype was seen a few times. V and J are TRBV29-1 and TRBJ2-6; D unresolved. CDR3 length: 11 amino acids. Germline V gene data show CDR1 as SQVTM and CDR2 as ANQGSEA. For the CDR3, the DNA is TGCCCCCCCCCAGAGGTTCGCGTCCTGACTTTC. Translation gives CPPPEVRVLTF.